This entry describes one T cell receptor (beta chain). This clonotype was counted many times. Its cognate antigen has yet to be identified. Base qualities are not recorded, but no much larger clone differs from it by a single base. The data were taken from a study of T-cell reconstitution after alpha-beta-depleted transplantation in children (dated by TCRdb to between 2015 and 2016). At the level of the whole study: Using TCR repertoire profiling, the study followed T-cell immune reconstitution in a quantitative way in children after TCRalphabeta/CD19-depleted allogeneic hematopoietic cell transplantation. Broad study findings and their caveats: The apparently early alphabetaT-cell count recovery about two months after transplant was reportedly dependent on only several hundred rapidly expanded clones derived from non-depleted graft cells. The high TCRbeta diversity at day 60 in some patients was ascribed to recipient T cells and intrathymic progenitors that had survived conditioning. The frequencies of hyperexpanded clones fell over the following months, and after one year, T-cell counts and TCRbeta diversity were mostly attributed to newly produced T cells.

Receptor amplification or capture employed PCR. For sequencing, an Illumina HiSeq 2500 was employed. TCR library preparation used molecular barcoding, with unique molecular identifiers applied to normalize quantification of the TCRbeta repertoire. TCRdb reprocessing: public reads trimmed at Q25 with fastp, clones called with MiXCR, in-frame beta chains kept. Each record represents a unique CDR3 protein, reported with the most common genes and DNA among its rows. The sample records fewer than 350,000 distinct CDR3 sequences, about a tenth of which are singletons. 7.5% of the sample is taken by the ten largest. Including cysteine and phenylalanine, the CDR3 has 14 amino acids. Only CDR3 DNA is held: 42 bases, read in frame from base 1. V is clipped by 6 bases and J by 5 bases, and the sequence between their germline boundaries is 17 bases long. CDR1 and CDR2, per the germline V gene (reference sequence), are MNHEY and SMNVEV.

What this sample's treatment or condition label stands for: allogeneic hematopoietic cell transplantation with graft depleted of TCRalphabeta T cells and CD19 B cells. TCRalphabeta/CD19-depleted allogeneic hematopoietic cell grafts were given to the transplant recipients, all of whom were children. The chain links TRBV27 with TRBJ2-7; TRBD1 is a possible D gene, resting on 6 matching bases. The receptor comes from a boy under two years old with acute myeloid leukemia, due to receive a stem cell transplant. The material was PBMCs, obtained before TCRalphabeta/CD19-depleted stem cell transplant. Here is the DNA: TGTGCCAGCAGGGGTCGTGGGGGCAGAGACGAGCAGTACTTC. Its protein reads: CASRGRGGRDEQYF.